The count of the clone carrying this T cell receptor (beta chain) is one. Its matching antigen is unknown. This sample stems from a study of T cell responses to AZD1222 COVID-19 vaccine. This table comes from immunoSEQ multiplex PCR, and its TCRdb copy is limited to in-frame clones, with some not included. Of approximately 130,000 clones detected, 93% appear once; the ten largest clones hold around 0.91%. Regarding the study as a whole: Regions 160-218 and 743-854 held dominance among vaccine-associated CD4 TCRs, which spanned spike. Only a handful of AZD1222 recipients tested seropositive at baseline. White British people made up most donors, females outnumbered males, and clonal diversity was possibly underestimated.

The CDR3 is 13 amino acids. Per the germline V gene, CDR1 is SGHDN and CDR2 is FVKESK. The V and J ends lost 1 base and 8 bases respectively, with 11 bases between them. This receptor was identified in an adult in good health. Sequences were derived from peripheral blood, sampled on day 0 of AZD1222 vaccination. The chain carries TRBV14 and TRBJ1-2; possible D gene TRBD1, 6 bases. CDR3 nucleotide sequence: TGTGCCAGCAGCCAAGCACAGGGATACGGCTACACCTTC. Residues: CASSQAQGYGYTF. Using reference TRBV14 and TRBJ1-2 for the parts outside the CDR3, the full variable domain is EAGVTQFPSHSVIEKGQTVTLRCDPISGHDNLYWYRRVMGKEIKFLLHFVKESKQDESGMPNNRFLAERTGGTYSTLKVQPAELEDSGVYFCASSQAQGYGYTFGSGTRLTVV.